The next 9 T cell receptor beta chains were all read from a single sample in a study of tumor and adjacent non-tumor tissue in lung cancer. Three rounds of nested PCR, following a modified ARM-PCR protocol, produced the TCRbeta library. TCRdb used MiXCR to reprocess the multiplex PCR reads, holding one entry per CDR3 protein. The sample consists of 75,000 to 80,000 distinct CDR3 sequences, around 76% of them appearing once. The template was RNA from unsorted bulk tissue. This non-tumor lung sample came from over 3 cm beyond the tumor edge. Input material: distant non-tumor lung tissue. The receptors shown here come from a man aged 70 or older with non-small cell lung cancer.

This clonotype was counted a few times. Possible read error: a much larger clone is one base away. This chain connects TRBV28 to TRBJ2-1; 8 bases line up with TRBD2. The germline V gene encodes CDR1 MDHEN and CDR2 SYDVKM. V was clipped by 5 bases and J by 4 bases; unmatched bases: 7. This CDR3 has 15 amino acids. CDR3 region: CASSQAGDPYNEQFF. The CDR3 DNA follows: TGTGCCAGCAGTCAAGCGGGAGATCCTTACAATGAGCAGTTCTTC.

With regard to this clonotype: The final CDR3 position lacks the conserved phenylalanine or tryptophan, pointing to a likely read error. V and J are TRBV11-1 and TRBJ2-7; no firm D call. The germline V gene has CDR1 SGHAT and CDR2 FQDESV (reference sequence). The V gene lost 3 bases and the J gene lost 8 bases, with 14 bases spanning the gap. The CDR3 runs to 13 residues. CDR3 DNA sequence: TGTGCCAGCAGCTTGTTTGGTAGATACAAGCAGTACTTA. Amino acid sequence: CASSLFGRYKQYL.

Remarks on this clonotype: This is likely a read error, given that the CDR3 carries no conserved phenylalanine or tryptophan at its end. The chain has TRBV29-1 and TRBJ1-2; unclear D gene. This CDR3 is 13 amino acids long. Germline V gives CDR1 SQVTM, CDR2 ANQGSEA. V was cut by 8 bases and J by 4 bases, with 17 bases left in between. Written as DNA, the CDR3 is TGCAGCTTGCTCCAGACGGGAGCCTATGGCTACACCATC. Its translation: CSLLQTGAYGYTI.

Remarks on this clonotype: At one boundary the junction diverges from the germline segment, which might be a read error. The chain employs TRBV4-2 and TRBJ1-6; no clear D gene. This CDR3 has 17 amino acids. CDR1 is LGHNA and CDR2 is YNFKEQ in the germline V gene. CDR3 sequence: CAGSQPAGGNSDSPLQF. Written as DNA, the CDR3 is TGTGCCGGCAGCCAACCAGCCGGAGGGAACTCCGACTCACCCCTCCAGTTT.

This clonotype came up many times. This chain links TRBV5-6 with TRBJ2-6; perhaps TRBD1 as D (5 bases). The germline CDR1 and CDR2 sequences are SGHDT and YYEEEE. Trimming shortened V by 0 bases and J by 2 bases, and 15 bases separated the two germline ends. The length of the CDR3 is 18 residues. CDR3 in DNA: TGTGCCAGCAGCTTGGGGGCAGGGCGGAGCACTGGGGCCAACGTCCTGACTTTC. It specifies CASSLGAGRSTGANVLTF.

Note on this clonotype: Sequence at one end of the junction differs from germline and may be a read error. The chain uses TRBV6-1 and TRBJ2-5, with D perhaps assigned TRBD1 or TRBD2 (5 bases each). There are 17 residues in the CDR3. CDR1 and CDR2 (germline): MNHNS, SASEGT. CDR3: CASSERVTGEGGVTKYF. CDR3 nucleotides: TGTGCCAGCAGTGAAAGGGTCACAGGCGAGGGTGGAGTGACCAAGTACTTC.

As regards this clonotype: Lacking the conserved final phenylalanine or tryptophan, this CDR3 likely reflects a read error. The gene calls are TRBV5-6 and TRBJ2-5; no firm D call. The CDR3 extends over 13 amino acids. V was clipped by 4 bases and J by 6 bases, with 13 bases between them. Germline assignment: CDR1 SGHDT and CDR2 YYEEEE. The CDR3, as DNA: TGTGCCAGCAGCGGCACGGGTCACCAGACCCAGTACTTA. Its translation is CASSGTGHQTQYL.

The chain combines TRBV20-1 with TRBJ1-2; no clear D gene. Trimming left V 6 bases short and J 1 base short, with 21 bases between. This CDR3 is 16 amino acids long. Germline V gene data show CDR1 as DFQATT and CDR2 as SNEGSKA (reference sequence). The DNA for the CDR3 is TGCAGTGCAAAGGCGGGGTCCGGAGGATTTAACTATGGCTACACCTTC. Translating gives CSAKAGSGGFNYGYTF.

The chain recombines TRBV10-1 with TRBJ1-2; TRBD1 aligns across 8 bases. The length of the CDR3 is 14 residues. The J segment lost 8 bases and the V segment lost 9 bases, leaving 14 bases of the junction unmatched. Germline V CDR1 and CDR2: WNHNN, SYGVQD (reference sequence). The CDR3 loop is CARSPGSGGEGYTF. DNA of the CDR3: TGCGCCAGGAGTCCCGGGTCAGGGGGCGAAGGCTACACCTTC.